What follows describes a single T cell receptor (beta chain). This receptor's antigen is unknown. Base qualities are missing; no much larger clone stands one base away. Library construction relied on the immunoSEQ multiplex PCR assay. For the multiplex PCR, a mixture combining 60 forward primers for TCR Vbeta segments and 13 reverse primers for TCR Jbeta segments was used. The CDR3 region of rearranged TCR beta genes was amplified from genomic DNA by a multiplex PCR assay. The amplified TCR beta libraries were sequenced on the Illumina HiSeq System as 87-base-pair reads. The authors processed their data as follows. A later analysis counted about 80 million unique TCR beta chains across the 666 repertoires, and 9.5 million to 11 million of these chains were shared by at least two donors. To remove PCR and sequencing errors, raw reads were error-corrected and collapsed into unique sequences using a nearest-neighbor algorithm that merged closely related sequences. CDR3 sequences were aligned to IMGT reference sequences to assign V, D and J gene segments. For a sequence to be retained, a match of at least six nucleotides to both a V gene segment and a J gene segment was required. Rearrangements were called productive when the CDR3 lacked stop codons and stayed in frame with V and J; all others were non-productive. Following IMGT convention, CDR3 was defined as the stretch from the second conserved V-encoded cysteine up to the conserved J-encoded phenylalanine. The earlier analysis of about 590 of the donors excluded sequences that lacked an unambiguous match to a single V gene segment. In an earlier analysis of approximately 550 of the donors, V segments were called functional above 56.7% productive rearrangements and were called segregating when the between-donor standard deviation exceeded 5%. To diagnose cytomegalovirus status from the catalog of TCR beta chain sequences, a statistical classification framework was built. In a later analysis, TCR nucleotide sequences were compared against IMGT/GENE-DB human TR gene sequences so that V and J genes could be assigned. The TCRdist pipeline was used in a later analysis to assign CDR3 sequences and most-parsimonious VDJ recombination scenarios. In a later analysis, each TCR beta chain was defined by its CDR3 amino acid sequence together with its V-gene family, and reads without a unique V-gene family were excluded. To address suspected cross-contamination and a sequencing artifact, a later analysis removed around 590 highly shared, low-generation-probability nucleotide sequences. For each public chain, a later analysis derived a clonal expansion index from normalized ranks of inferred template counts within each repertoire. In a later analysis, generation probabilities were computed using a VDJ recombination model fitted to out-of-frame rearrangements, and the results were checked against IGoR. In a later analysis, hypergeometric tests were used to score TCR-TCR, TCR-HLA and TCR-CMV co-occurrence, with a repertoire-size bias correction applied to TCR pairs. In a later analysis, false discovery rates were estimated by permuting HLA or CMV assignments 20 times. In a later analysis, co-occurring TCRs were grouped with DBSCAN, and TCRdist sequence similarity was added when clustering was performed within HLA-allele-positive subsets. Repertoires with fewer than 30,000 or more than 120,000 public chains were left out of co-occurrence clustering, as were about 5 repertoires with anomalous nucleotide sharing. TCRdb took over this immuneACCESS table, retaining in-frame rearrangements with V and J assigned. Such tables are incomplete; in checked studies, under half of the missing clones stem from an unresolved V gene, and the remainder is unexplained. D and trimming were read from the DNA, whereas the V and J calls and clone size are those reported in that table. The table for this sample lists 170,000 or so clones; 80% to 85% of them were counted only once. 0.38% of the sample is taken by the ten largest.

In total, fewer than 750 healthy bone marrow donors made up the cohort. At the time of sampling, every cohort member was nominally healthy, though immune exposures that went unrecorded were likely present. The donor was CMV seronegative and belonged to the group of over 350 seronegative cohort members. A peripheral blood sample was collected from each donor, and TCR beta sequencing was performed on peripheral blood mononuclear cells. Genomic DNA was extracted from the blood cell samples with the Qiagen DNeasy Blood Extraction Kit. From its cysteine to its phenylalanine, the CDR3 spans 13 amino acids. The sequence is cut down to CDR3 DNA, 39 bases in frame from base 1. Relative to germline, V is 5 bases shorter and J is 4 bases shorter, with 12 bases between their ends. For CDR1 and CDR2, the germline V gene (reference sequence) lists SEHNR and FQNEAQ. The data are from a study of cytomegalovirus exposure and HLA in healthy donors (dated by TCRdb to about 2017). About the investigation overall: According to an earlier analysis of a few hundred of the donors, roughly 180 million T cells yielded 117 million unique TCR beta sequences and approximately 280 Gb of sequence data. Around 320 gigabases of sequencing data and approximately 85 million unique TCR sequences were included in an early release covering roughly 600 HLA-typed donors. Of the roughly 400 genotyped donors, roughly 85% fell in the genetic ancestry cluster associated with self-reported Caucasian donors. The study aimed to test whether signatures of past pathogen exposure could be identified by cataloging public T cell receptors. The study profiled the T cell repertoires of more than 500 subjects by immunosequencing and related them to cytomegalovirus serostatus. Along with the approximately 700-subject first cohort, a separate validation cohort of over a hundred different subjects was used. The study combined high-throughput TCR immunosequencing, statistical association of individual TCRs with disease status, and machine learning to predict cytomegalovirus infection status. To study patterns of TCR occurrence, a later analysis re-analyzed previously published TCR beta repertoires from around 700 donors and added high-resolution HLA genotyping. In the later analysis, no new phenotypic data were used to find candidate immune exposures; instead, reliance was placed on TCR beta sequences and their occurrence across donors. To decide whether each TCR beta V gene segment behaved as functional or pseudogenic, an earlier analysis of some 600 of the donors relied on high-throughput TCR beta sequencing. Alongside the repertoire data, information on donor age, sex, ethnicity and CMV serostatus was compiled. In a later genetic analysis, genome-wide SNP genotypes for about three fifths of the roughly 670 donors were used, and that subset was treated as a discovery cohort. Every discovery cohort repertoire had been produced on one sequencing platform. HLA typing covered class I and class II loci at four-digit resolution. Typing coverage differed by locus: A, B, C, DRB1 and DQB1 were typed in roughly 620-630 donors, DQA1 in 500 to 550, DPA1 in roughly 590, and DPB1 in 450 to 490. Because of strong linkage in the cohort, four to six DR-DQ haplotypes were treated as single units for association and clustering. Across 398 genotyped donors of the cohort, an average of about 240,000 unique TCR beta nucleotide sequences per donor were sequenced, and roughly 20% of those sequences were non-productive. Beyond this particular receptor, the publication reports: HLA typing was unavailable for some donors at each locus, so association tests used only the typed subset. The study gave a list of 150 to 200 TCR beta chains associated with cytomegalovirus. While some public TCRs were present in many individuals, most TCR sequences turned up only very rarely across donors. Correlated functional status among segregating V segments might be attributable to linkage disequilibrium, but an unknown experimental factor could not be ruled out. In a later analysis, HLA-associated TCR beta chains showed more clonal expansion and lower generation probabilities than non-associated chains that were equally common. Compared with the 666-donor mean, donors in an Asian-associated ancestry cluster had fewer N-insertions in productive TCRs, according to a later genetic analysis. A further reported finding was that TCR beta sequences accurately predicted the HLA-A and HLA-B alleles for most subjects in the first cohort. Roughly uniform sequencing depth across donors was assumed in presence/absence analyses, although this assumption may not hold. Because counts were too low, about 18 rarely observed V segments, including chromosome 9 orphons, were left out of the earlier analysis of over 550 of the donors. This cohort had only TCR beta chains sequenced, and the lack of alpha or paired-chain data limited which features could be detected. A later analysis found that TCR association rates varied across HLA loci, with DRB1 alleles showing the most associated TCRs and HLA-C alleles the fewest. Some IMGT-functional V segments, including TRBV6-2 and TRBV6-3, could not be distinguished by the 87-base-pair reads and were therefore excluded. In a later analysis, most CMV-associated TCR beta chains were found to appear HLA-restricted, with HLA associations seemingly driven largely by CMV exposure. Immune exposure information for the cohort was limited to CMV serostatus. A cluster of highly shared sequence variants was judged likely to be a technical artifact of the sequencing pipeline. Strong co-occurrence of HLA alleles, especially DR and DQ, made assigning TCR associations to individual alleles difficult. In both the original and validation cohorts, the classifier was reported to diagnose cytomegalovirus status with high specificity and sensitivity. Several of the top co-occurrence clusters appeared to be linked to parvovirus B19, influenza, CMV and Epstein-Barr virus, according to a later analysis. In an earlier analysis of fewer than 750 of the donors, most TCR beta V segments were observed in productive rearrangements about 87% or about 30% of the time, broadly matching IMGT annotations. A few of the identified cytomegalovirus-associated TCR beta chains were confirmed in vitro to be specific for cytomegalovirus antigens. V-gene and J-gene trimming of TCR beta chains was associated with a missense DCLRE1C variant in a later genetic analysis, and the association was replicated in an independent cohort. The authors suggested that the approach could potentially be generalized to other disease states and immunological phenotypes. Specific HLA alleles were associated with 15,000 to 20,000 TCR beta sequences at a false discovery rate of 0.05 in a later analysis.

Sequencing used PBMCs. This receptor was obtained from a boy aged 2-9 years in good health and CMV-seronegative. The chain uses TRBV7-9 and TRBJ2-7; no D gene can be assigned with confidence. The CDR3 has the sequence CASSLGNTYEQYF. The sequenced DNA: TGTGCCAGCAGCCTAGGAAACACGTACGAGCAGTACTTC. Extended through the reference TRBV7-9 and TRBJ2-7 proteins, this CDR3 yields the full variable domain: DTGVSQNPRHKITKRGQNVTFRCDPISEHNRLYWYRQTLGQGPEFLTYFQNEAQLEKSRLLSDRFSAERPKGSFSTLEIQRTEQGDSAMYLCASSLGNTYEQYFGPGTRLTVT.